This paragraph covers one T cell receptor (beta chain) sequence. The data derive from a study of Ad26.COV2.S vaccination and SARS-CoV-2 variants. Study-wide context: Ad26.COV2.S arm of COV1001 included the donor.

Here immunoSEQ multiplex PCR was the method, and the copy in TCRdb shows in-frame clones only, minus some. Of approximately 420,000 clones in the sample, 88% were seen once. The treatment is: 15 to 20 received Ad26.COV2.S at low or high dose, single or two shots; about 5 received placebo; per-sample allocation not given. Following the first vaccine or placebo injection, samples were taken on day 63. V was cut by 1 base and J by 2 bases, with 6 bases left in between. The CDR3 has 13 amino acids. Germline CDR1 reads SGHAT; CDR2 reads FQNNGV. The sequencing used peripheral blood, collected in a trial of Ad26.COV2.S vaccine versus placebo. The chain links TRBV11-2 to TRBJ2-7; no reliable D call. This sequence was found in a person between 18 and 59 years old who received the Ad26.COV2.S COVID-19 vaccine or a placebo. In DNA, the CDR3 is TGTGCCAGCAGCTTAGGTTCCCCCTACGAGCAGTACTTC. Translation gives CASSLGSPYEQYF. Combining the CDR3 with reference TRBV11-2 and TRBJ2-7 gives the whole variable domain EAGVAQSPRYKIIEKRQSVAFWCNPISGHATLYWYQQILGQGPKLLIQFQNNGVVDDSQLPKDRFSAERLKGVDSTLKIQPAKLEDSAVYLCASSLGSPYEQYFGPGTRLTVT.